Only a few counts were recorded for the clone carrying this TCR beta chain. The antigen remains unidentified. The data derive from a study of blood T cells in healthy people across ages. Study results and caveats: Any changes in expanded clonotypes were possibly confounded, as donor CMV status remained unknown.

Trimming left V 1 base short and J 9 bases short, with 7 bases between. Germline assignment: CDR1 MDHEN and CDR2 SYDVKM. The CDR3 spans 12 residues. Through a sample-barcoded 5' primer and a J-beta primer mix, a second PCR was run for roughly 6 to 12 cycles. Samples each returned at least 2.5 million CDR3-containing paired-end reads. TCRdb processed the 5' RACE reads anew with MiXCR; each CDR3 protein has one entry. The sample includes 780,000 or so distinct CDR3 sequences, 40% to 65% of them seen just once. The sequenced material came from blood. This clonotype was obtained from a man older than 75 in good health. The rearrangement joins TRBV28 to TRBJ2-1; D is uncertain. DNA for the CDR3: TGTGCCAGCAGTTTATTAGCTAGTGAGCAGTTCTTC. Protein product: CASSLLASEQFF.